This section outlines one TCR beta chain sequence together with its context. Antigen specificity is unknown. The sample comes from a study of CD8+CD57+ T cells in acquired aplastic anemia. Study results and caveats: Common to patients and controls were approximately 30 CD8+ CDR3 sequences.

TCR beta VDJ and CDR3 profiles were obtained from a genomic DNA template. TCRdb passed the reads through MiXCR, listing each CDR3 protein once. The sample yields about 160,000 distinct CDR3 sequences, 60% to 80% seen once. Germline CDR1 reads SEHNR; CDR2 reads FQNEAQ (reference sequence). With 3 bases removed from V and 0 bases from J, the gap between germline ends came to 13 bases. The CDR3 extends over 16 amino acids. All patients picked for sequencing had shown, by flow cytometry, an expansion of CD8+CD57+ cells. Severe acquired aplastic anemia was present in every patient. The chain uses TRBV7-9 and TRBJ2-3, with D unclear. The sample comprised sorted CD4+, CD8+, or CD8+CD57+ T cells (not recorded which) from PBMCs. The sequence was obtained from a human donor with aplastic anemia. CDR3 nucleotide sequence: TGTGCCAGCAGCTTTGTTGGCAGCCCCAGCACAGATACGCAGTATTTT. As protein: CASSFVGSPSTDTQYF.